These T cell receptor beta chains were read from a single sample in a study of molecular identifiers for immune sequencing clone quantification. Using its own MiXCR run on the PCR reads, TCRdb lists one record per CDR3 protein. This table has 40,000 to 45,000 distinct CDR3 sequences, under 20% appearing once. Sequencing used naive CD8+ T cells from blood, with Jurkat cell RNA spiked in. The receptors stem from a human donor in good health. Some libraries in this study had Jurkat cell RNA spiked in. The CDR3 runs from the conserved cysteine through the conserved F or W. Each record gives: D gene, J gene, V gene, clone size, CDR3 DNA, CDR3 protein. The D gene is left open where the match is weak. Clone size is stated in some rows and not others, as once, few, many or a class when expanded.

D gene: .; J gene: TRBJ2-6; V gene: TRBV28; clone size: many; CDR3 DNA: TGTGCCAGCAACCTTTATGGGGGTAGCTCTGGGGCCAACGTCCTGACTTTC; CDR3 protein: CASNLYGGSSGANVLTF
D gene: .; J gene: TRBJ2-1; V gene: TRBV29-1; clone size: many; CDR3 DNA: TGCAGCGTTGAAGGTGCGGTGCAACCCAATGAGCAGTTCTTC; CDR3 protein: CSVEGAVQPNEQFF
D gene: .; J gene: TRBJ2-7; V gene: TRBV12-3/TRBV12-4; clone size: many; CDR3 DNA: TGTGCCAGCAGTTTCATAGGGGGTCCCGAGCAGTACTTC; CDR3 protein: CASSFIGGPEQYF
D gene: TRBD2; J gene: TRBJ2-7; V gene: TRBV4-2; clone size: many; CDR3 DNA: TGTGCCAGCAGCGCAAGCGGAGGGATAGCGGGCTACGAGCAGTACTTC; CDR3 protein: CASSASGGIAGYEQYF
D gene: TRBD1; J gene: TRBJ1-5; V gene: TRBV13; clone size: .; CDR3 DNA: TGTGCCAGCAGGACGACAGGGATTAGCAATCAGCCCCAGCATTTT; CDR3 protein: CASRTTGISNQPQHF
D gene: .; J gene: TRBJ1-5; V gene: TRBV29-1; clone size: many; CDR3 DNA: TGCAGCGTAGAGACAGGTTACAATCAGCCCCAGCATTTT; CDR3 protein: CSVETGYNQPQHF
D gene: .; J gene: TRBJ2-7; V gene: TRBV6-6; clone size: many; CDR3 DNA: TGTGCCAGCAGTTACTCGATTCGTCAGGGCCTCTACGAGCAGTACTTC; CDR3 protein: CASSYSIRQGLYEQYF
D gene: .; J gene: TRBJ2-7; V gene: TRBV7-9; clone size: many; CDR3 DNA: TGTGCCAGCAGCTTACTTACCCCCTATCCCTCCTACGAGCAGTACTTC; CDR3 protein: CASSLLTPYPSYEQYF
D gene: .; J gene: TRBJ2-7; V gene: TRBV4-3; clone size: many; CDR3 DNA: TGCGCCAGCAGCCAACACAGATCCTACGAGCAGTACTTC; CDR3 protein: CASSQHRSYEQYF
D gene: .; J gene: TRBJ2-3; V gene: TRBV7-8; clone size: many; CDR3 DNA: TGTGCCAGCAGCTTTTCCGGGACATCCTCCCTCACAGATACGCAGTATTTT; CDR3 protein: CASSFSGTSSLTDTQYF
D gene: TRBD1; J gene: TRBJ1-1; V gene: TRBV19; clone size: few; CDR3 DNA: TGTGCCAGTAGTCCCTGGACAGGGTTAAAGAACACTGAAGCTTTCTTT; CDR3 protein: CASSPWTGLKNTEAFF
D gene: TRBD2; J gene: TRBJ2-7; V gene: TRBV5-1; clone size: few; CDR3 DNA: TGCGCCAGCAGCTGGACTAGCGGGTCCTACGAGCAGTACTTC; CDR3 protein: CASSWTSGSYEQYF
D gene: TRBD2; J gene: TRBJ2-3; V gene: TRBV4-3; clone size: many; CDR3 DNA: TGCGCCAGCGGGGCGGGAGGGCCGACAGATACGCAGTATTTT; CDR3 protein: CASGAGGPTDTQYF
D gene: TRBD2; J gene: TRBJ2-2; V gene: TRBV12-3/TRBV12-4; clone size: few; CDR3 DNA: TGTGCCAGCAGTGTTTTTAGCGGGAGGGCCCCCGGGGAGCTGTTTTTT; CDR3 protein: CASSVFSGRAPGELFF
D gene: .; J gene: TRBJ1-2; V gene: TRBV28; clone size: many; CDR3 DNA: TGTGCCAGTACCCCGGCGTCGGAGATGAGTGGCTACACCTTC; CDR3 protein: CASTPASEMSGYTF
D gene: .; J gene: TRBJ2-1; V gene: TRBV9; clone size: .; CDR3 DNA: TGTGCCAGCAGCGTAGGGCGACATGAGCAGTTCTTC; CDR3 protein: CASSVGRHEQFF
D gene: .; J gene: TRBJ1-3; V gene: TRBV4-2; clone size: .; CDR3 DNA: TGTGCCAGCAGCCAAGATGGCGCCAGTTCCCTCTCTGGAAACACCATATATTTT; CDR3 protein: CASSQDGASSLSGNTIYF
D gene: TRBD2; J gene: TRBJ2-3; V gene: TRBV27; clone size: .; CDR3 DNA: TGTGCCAGCAGTTTATCCCTAGCGGTGCGCACAGATACGCAGTATTTT; CDR3 protein: CASSLSLAVRTDTQYF
D gene: TRBD1; J gene: TRBJ2-5; V gene: TRBV20-1; clone size: medium-sized; CDR3 DNA: TGCAGTGCTAGAGCCCTGGGACAGGGAAGGCAGGAGACCCAGTACTTC; CDR3 protein: CSARALGQGRQETQYF
D gene: .; J gene: TRBJ2-7; V gene: TRBV27; clone size: many; CDR3 DNA: TGTGCCAGCAGTTTATTGGGGAGGGGGGCCTACGAGCAGTACTTC; CDR3 protein: CASSLLGRGAYEQYF
D gene: TRBD2; J gene: TRBJ2-7; V gene: TRBV14; clone size: .; CDR3 DNA: TGTGCCAGCAGCCCATGGTCCGGACTAGCGGGATCCTACTACGAGCAGTACTTC; CDR3 protein: CASSPWSGLAGSYYEQYF
D gene: .; J gene: TRBJ2-2; V gene: TRBV4-2; clone size: many; CDR3 DNA: TGTGCCAGCAGCCAAGAAGTAGGCGACCCCACCGGGGAGCTGTTTTTT; CDR3 protein: CASSQEVGDPTGELFF